This TCR beta chain was documented in a study of T-cell reconstitution after alpha-beta-depleted transplantation in children. Study-level points and caveats: Surviving recipient T cells and thymic progenitors underlay high day-60 TCRbeta diversity in some patients.

This CDR3 region has 14 residues. V lost 6 bases, J lost 0 bases, and 6 bases lay in between. Preparation of the TCRbeta library used unique molecular identifiers. TCRdb reprocessed the PCR reads with MiXCR, giving one entry per CDR3 protein. In the table there are around 210,000 distinct CDR3 sequences, under 8.5% of which are singletons. For this clonotype: Its antigen is undetermined.

This rearrangement joins TRBV12-3 or TRBV12-4 to TRBJ2-6; D is unclear. The input for sequencing was PBMCs, taken before TCRalphabeta/CD19-depleted stem cell transplant. This receptor was obtained from a boy aged 2 to 10 with acute lymphoblastic leukemia, due to receive a stem cell transplant. CDR3 nucleotides: TGTGCCAGCAGGTCGTCCTCTGGGGCCAACGTCCTGACTTTC. It is translated as CASRSSSGANVLTF.